The sequence of this T cell receptor (beta chain) was determined in a study of CD8+CD57+ T cells in acquired aplastic anemia. Whole-study findings and limits: Patients versus controls showed no significant CD8+ Simpson's diversity difference.

TCR beta VDJ combinations and CDR3 sequences were profiled from genomic DNA. TCRdb re-called the reads with MiXCR, one entry per CDR3 protein. Of just over 450,000 distinct CDR3 sequences in the sample, around a third are singletons; the top ten hold around 0.82%. Sequencing was done on patients that had shown CD8+CD57+ cell expansion by flow cytometry. In this sample, this clonotype turned up a few times. Antigen specificity is unknown. This receptor was identified in a human donor with aplastic anemia. The sample consisted of sorted CD4+, CD8+, or CD8+CD57+ T cells (not recorded which) from PBMCs.

In DNA, the CDR3 is TGTGCCAGCAGCTTAACTGGCAGGGCCCACGAGCAGTACTTC. It codes for CASSLTGRAHEQYF. V is TRBV9 and J is TRBJ2-7, with TRBD1 as a possible D gene (5 bases). V was pared by 4 bases and J by 5 bases, with 16 bases between. The length of the CDR3 is 14 residues. Germline V gives CDR1 SGDLS, CDR2 YYNGEE.